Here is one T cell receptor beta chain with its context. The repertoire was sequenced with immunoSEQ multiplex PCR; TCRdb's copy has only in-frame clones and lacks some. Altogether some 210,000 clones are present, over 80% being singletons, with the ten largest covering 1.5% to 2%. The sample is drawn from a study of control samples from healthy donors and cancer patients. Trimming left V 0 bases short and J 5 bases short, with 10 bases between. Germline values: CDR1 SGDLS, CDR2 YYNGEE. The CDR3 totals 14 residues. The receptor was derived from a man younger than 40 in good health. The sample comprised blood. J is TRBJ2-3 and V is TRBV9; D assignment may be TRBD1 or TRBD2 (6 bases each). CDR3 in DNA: TGTGCCAGCAGCGTAGAAGGGGGGAAAGATACGCAGTATTTT. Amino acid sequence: CASSVEGGKDTQYF.